Listed below are T cell receptor beta chains from one sample, sequenced in a study of shared clonotypes between healthy human individuals. The protocol was immunoSEQ multiplex PCR, while the TCRdb copy is restricted to in-frame clones and leaves out a portion. The sample shows millions of clones, over 85% of them seen only once. Source material: naive CD4+ T cells sorted from blood. The receptor source for this set is a man aged 18 to 30 in good health. CDR3s include the opening cysteine and the closing phenylalanine or tryptophan. D genes are given only for firm matches. Clone size appears in some rows only: once, few, many, or a class for an expanded clone.

TRBJ1-5 | - | TRBV11-2 | - | TGTGCCAGCAGCTCCGCCCCTAATCAGCCCCAGCATTTT | CASSSAPNQPQHF
TRBJ1-2 | - | TRBV7-9 | - | TGTGCCAGCAGCCCCGCCACAGGGCGGAGTGGCTACACCTTC | CASSPATGRSGYTF
TRBJ2-1 | - | TRBV2 | - | TGTGCCAGCAGTGAAGGGCTATGGAGAGCAAGTTCCTACAATGAGCAGTTCTTC | CASSEGLWRASSYNEQFF
TRBJ2-7 | - | TRBV5-6 | TRBD2 | TGTGCCAGCAGCCGGTGGACTAGCGGAACCTCAGGGGCCTACGAGCAGTACTTC | CASSRWTSGTSGAYEQYF
TRBJ1-4 | once | TRBV7-7 | TRBD1 | TGTGCTAGCAGCACAGGGGGCGGGAAACTGTTTTTT | CASSTGGGKLFF
TRBJ2-2 | few | TRBV2 | - | TGTGCCAGCAGTCGGGATACCTCCCCCGGGGAGCTGTTTTTT | CASSRDTSPGELFF
TRBJ2-7 | once | TRBV11-2 | - | TGTGCCAGCAGCCCGGCGGGCTGGCAGTACTTC | CASSPAGWQYF
TRBJ2-1 | once | TRBV6-6 | TRBD2 | TGTGCCAGCAAAATAGCGGGAGGGGACAATGAGCAGTTCTTC | CASKIAGGDNEQFF
TRBJ2-5 | - | TRBV11-2 | TRBD2 | TGTGCCAGCAGCGTAAATAGCGGGGGGTTTTCAGAGACCCAGTACTTC | CASSVNSGGFSETQYF
TRBJ1-2 | - | TRBV28 | - | TGTGCCAGCAGTTTAGGTTACTATGGCTACACCTTC | CASSLGYYGYTF
TRBJ2-7 | - | TRBV5-4 | TRBD2 | TGTGCCAGCAGCCTGGGAGGGCTAGCGGGGTCCTACGAGCAGTACTTC | CASSLGGLAGSYEQYF
TRBJ1-1 | - | TRBV7-2 | TRBD1 | TGTGCCAGCAGCTCCTCGACAGGGGGGATTGCTTTCTTT | CASSSSTGGIAFF
TRBJ2-2 | - | TRBV5-1 | - | TGCGCCAGCAGCTGGCCGGGGACTACCGGGGAGCTGTTTTTT | CASSWPGTTGELFF
TRBJ2-2 | - | TRBV5-1 | TRBD1 | TGCGCCAGCAGCTTGGAAGGGGGCAGGACCGGGGAGCTGTTTTTT | CASSLEGGRTGELFF
TRBJ2-7 | - | TRBV10-2 | - | TGCGCCAGCAGTAGGCAGTTATACGAGCAGTACTTC | CASSRQLYEQYF
TRBJ2-7 | - | TRBV5-1 | TRBD2 | TGCGCCAGCAGCATTGTTAGCGGGGGGCTTTACGAGCAGTACTTC | CASSIVSGGLYEQYF
TRBJ2-5 | - | TRBV27 | TRBD2 | TGTGCCAGCAGTAAATGGACTAGCGGGAGGCGGGAGACCCAGTACTTC | CASSKWTSGRRETQYF
TRBJ2-5 | - | TRBV29-1 | TRBD1 | TGCAGCGGTTCGGGACAGGGGGCAGAAAAGACCCAGTACTTC | CSGSGQGAEKTQYF
TRBJ1-2 | - | TRBV5-8 | - | TGTGCCAGCAGCTTGGCTAGGCGCGGCTACACCTTC | CASSLARRGYTF
TRBJ2-5 | - | TRBV5-1 | - | TGCGCCAGCCGTGGCTCAGTTGGACAAGAGACCCAGTACTTC | CASRGSVGQETQYF
TRBJ1-2 | - | TRBV5-1 | - | TGCGCCAGCAGCTTGGTAACAGGGTTGGGCTATGGCTACACCTTC | CASSLVTGLGYGYTF
TRBJ1-2 | - | TRBV6-5 | - | TGTGCCAGCAGTTACTCTATTGGCCCGGATGGCTACACCTTC | CASSYSIGPDGYTF
TRBJ1-4 | - | TRBV7-2 | - | TGTGCCAGCAGCTTAGGAGGGGTGGGTGAAAAACTGTTTTTT | CASSLGGVGEKLFF
TRBJ2-3 | - | TRBV27 | TRBD2 | TGTGCCAGCAGTCCCGTTGGACTAGCGGGGGGAGGGGGAGATACGCAGTATTTT | CASSPVGLAGGGGDTQYF
TRBJ1-1 | - | TRBV6-5 | TRBD1 | TGTGCCAGCAGTTACACCCGGACAGGGTCTGAAGCTTTCTTT | CASSYTRTGSEAFF
TRBJ2-3 | - | TRBV7-8 | TRBD1 | TGTGCCAGCAGCCAGCGACAGGGGCTCAATAGCACAGATACGCAGTATTTT | CASSQRQGLNSTDTQYF
TRBJ2-5 | - | TRBV18 | - | TGTGCCAGCTCACCCGTCCAAGAGACCCAGTACTTC | CASSPVQETQYF
TRBJ2-1 | once | TRBV11-2 | - | TGTGCCAGCAGCTCCTCTCCGAGCTCCTACAATGAGCAGTTCTTC | CASSSSPSSYNEQFF
TRBJ1-1 | once | TRBV14 | - | TGTGCCAGCAGCCAAGAATTAGCGCGCACTGAAGCTTTCTTT | CASSQELARTEAFF
TRBJ1-2 | - | TRBV6-5 | - | TGTGCCAGCAGTTCCCCTTGGGCCAAGGGGGGCTACACCTTC | CASSSPWAKGGYTF
TRBJ2-7 | - | TRBV30 | TRBD1 | TGTGCCTGGAGTGTACAGGGGGCTGGCTCCTACGAGCAGTACTTC | CAWSVQGAGSYEQYF